Detailed here is one T cell receptor beta chain. This clonotype was seen ten or more times. Its antigen has not been determined. No clone much larger than this one lies a single base away; base qualities are absent. These data originate in a study of early T cells in non-severe SARS-CoV-2 infection (dated by TCRdb to the early 2020s). Concerning the study at large: TCR sequencing used bulk RNA from unsorted whole blood, so alpha and beta chains could not be paired.

The cysteine opens and the phenylalanine closes a CDR3 of 15 amino acids. Only the CDR3 region is kept as DNA, spanning 45 bases read in frame from base 1. A distance of 17 bases separates the germline ends of V and J, which lose 5 bases and 6 bases respectively. The germline V gene provides CDR1 SGHNT and CDR2 YENEEA. Set within a cohort of healthcare workers in London, UK, this nested case-control study involved weekly PCR testing of nasopharyngeal swabs along with blood sampling. Healthcare workers were recruited during the week of the UK lockdown, between 23 and 31 March 2020, and followed weekly for up to about 15 weeks. Receptor amplification or capture employed 5' RACE. The sequencer was a NextSeq 500. The TCR library protocol attached unique molecular identifiers to individual cDNA molecules to correct for sequencing error and PCR bias. Sequencing covered both TCR alpha and beta chains, and within each sample the abundances of alpha and beta sequences were tightly co-correlated. For the original study's pipeline: V gene, J gene and CDR3 annotation of TCR sequences was performed with Decombinator V4. Expanded TCRs were defined as changing significantly between any two time points under a Poisson model with p below 0.0001. Abundances of TCRs were expressed as counts per million after normalisation to the total number of TCRs sequenced in each sample. TRAV1-2 paired with TRAJ12, TRAJ20 or TRAJ33 defined MAIT TCRs, while TRAV10 paired with TRAJ18 defined iNKT TCRs. A search of VDJdb, accessed on 1 November 2021, was run for TCRs annotated to CMV, EBV and SARS-CoV-2, with TCRs annotated for multiple antigens excluded. The public reads were reprocessed in TCRdb via fastp at Q25 and MiXCR, keeping in-frame beta chains. Rows with one shared CDR3 protein collapse into an entry with the most common genes and DNA. These V and J calls derive from TCRdb rather than the authors' analysis. Counted in this sample were about 110,000 distinct CDR3 sequences; around 10% of them appeared once. The ten largest clones add up to around 3% of the sample.

Study-level results and caveats: VDJdb matching was skewed toward anti-spike CD8 responses, so virus-specific expansions were likely underestimated and private and CD4 specificities were missed.

The TCR sequence derives from an adult who was a healthcare worker with PCR-confirmed SARS-CoV-2 infection or an uninfected control (not recorded which). The chain uses TRBV11-3 and TRBJ2-1; the D gene is perhaps TRBD2, on 6 matching bases. The sample was whole blood. The CDR3 reads as follows: CASSPATGRSNEQFF. In nucleotide form, the sequence is TGTGCCAGCAGCCCCGCCACTGGGAGGTCCAATGAGCAGTTCTTC.